This T cell receptor (beta chain) is from a study of spatial heterogeneity in lung cancer. This clonotype was detected ten times or more. Each CDR3 protein is one row after TCRdb ran MiXCR on the 5' RACE reads. The sample yields about 35,000 distinct CDR3 sequences, 3.1% seen once. CDR1 and CDR2 from the germline V gene are MDHEN and SYDVKM. This CDR3 has 12 amino acids. Trimming took off 4 bases at V and 12 bases at J, with 13 bases between the two ends. The time point here: sample taken at primary tumor resection. The donors comprised about 70 untreated early-stage non-small cell lung cancer patients.

The specimen comprised normal lung tissue next to the tumor, sampled at surgery. This rearrangement joins TRBV28 to TRBJ2-4; maybe TRBD2 (5 bases). The clonotype was recovered from a male donor with early-stage non-small cell lung cancer. The CDR3 coding sequence is TGTGCCAGCAGTTCTCCCGCGGGTAATCAGTACTTC. Translation: CASSSPAGNQYF.